A single sample is the source of the 25 T cell receptor beta chains below, sequenced in a study of Graves' ophthalmopathy and Graves' hyperthyroidism. RNA transcripts provided the template for amplifying TCR beta CDR3 regions. Second-round multiplex PCR followed a first-round RT-PCR using HTBI primers. Via MiXCR, TCRdb re-called the multiplex PCR reads, giving one row per CDR3 protein. The sample holds around 670,000 distinct CDR3 sequences, roughly 40% seen once. Sequencing used peripheral blood. These receptors all stem from an adult man with Graves' ophthalmopathy.

This clonotype was seen many times. CDR3 region: CASSSGLLDTEAFF. CDR3 sequence (DNA): TGTGCCAGCAGCTCCGGGTTACTAGACACTGAAGCTTTCTTT. This chain uses TRBV7-3 with TRBJ1-1; D remains ambiguous. Trimming took off 4 bases at V and 3 bases at J, with 12 bases between the two ends. The CDR3 is made up of 14 amino acids. Germline V CDR1 and CDR2: SGHTA, FQGTGA.

This clonotype was recorded a few times. This sequence joins TRBV5-6 and TRBJ1-6, with D hard to call. The CDR3 is made up of 14 amino acids. Trimming removed 1 base from V and 9 bases from J, with 11 bases in between. Per the germline V gene, CDR1 is SGHDT and CDR2 is YYEEEE. The chain's CDR3 is CASSLPPFGSPLHF. Here the CDR3 DNA reads TGTGCCAGCAGCTTGCCTCCCTTCGGTTCACCCCTCCACTTT.

As to this clonotype: One junction end does not reproduce the germline sequence, and a read error may be involved. V and J are TRBV7-9 and TRBJ2-5; perhaps TRBD1 as D (6 bases). Germline loops: CDR1 SEHNR, CDR2 FQNEAQ (reference sequence). The CDR3 extends over 13 amino acids. The CDR3 sequence: CATSLGGRETQYF. For the CDR3, the DNA is TGTGCCACCAGCTTAGGGGGTCGGGAGACCCAGTACTTC.

The rearrangement joins TRBV25-1 to TRBJ2-7; 7 bases map to TRBD1. This CDR3 is 14 amino acids long. V lost 3 bases and J lost 6; bases outside the gene matches: 8. Germline V gives CDR1 MGHDK, CDR2 SYGVNS. CDR3 nucleotide sequence: TGTGCCAGCAGTGATAGTGCCGGGGACAGCGAGCAGTACTTC. Encoded protein: CASSDSAGDSEQYF.

This clonotype showed up just once. The chain uses TRBV11-1 and TRBJ1-2; D call uncertain. V lost 5 bases and J lost 8, with 18 bases in between. The CDR3 is made up of 14 amino acids. The germline CDR1 and CDR2 sequences are SGHAT and FQDESV (reference sequence). The CDR3 DNA sequence: TGTGCCAGCAGCCAAGACGTGGGTAGAAGGGGCTACACCTTC. It encodes CASSQDVGRRGYTF. Variable domain in full (rest from reference TRBV11-1 and TRBJ1-2): EAEVAQSPRYKITEKSQAVAFWCDPISGHATLYWYRQILGQGPELLVQFQDESVVDDSQLPKDRFSAERLKGVDSTLKIQPAELGDSAMYLCASSQDVGRRGYTFGSGTRLTVV.

This clonotype was found many times. The rearrangement uses TRBV4-3 and TRBJ2-2; D remains ambiguous. The CDR3 loop spans 14 amino acids. Trimming shortened V by 5 bases and J by 0 bases, and 7 bases separated the two germline ends. Germline V CDR1 and CDR2: LGHNA, YSLEER. CDR3 nucleotides: TGCGCCAGCAGCTTAAGTACGAACACCGGGGAGCTGTTTTTT. Protein product: CASSLSTNTGELFF.

This clonotype was counted a few times. The V and J genes are TRBV7-9 and TRBJ2-5; D is undetermined. There are 14 residues in the CDR3. V gave up 4 bases and J gave up 7 bases, with 16 bases separating them. CDR1 SEHNR and CDR2 FQNEAQ come from the germline V gene (reference sequence). The CDR3 is CASSSASDLRTQYF. In DNA form, the CDR3 reads TGTGCCAGCAGCTCAGCATCAGATTTACGGACCCAGTACTTC.

This clonotype was detected many times. This chain connects TRBV7-2 to TRBJ1-4; weak D call: TRBD1 (5 bases). V lost 1 base and J lost 5, with 17 bases in between. CDR3 size: 17 residues. Germline V lookup: CDR1 SGHTA, CDR2 FQGNSA. The CDR3 DNA follows: TGTGCCAGCAGCTTAGTTTTCTCGGCGGGGGGAAATGAAAAACTGTTTTTT. Encoded protein: CASSLVFSAGGNEKLFF.

In regard to this clonotype: This sequence may be a read error, since a much larger clone differs from it by one base. The rearrangement joins TRBV7-9 to TRBJ2-2; D is tentatively TRBD1 or TRBD2 (5 bases each). Per germline, CDR1 SEHNR and CDR2 FQNEAQ (reference sequence). The CDR3 is 14 residues long. The CDR3 region has the DNA TGTGCCAGCAGCTTTGGGGCTAACACCGGGGAGCTGCTTTTT. Its translation is CASSFGANTGELLF.

This clonotype has more than one count but fewer than ten. The rearrangement links TRBV29-1 to TRBJ2-2; 9 bases match TRBD1. Germline V gives CDR1 SQVTM, CDR2 ANQGSEA. The trim removed 3 bases at V and 6 bases at J, leaving 8 bases unmatched. The CDR3 covers 15 residues. The CDR3 loop reads CSVDLDRGGPGELFF. DNA for the CDR3: TGCAGCGTTGATTTGGACAGGGGAGGCCCCGGGGAGCTGTTTTTT.

This clonotype was seen a handful of times. J is TRBJ2-7 and V is TRBV7-9; 13 bases are shared with TRBD2. V lost 5 bases to trimming and J lost 2 bases; unmatched junction nucleotides: 9. The CDR3 loop spans 17 amino acids. CDR1 and CDR2 (germline): SEHNR, FQNEAQ (reference sequence). CDR3 DNA sequence: TGTGCCAGCAGCCCGAGGACTAGCGGGAGTGATGCCTACGAGCAGTACTTC. Protein sequence: CASSPRTSGSDAYEQYF.

With regard to this clonotype: A much larger clone is a single base away; this may be a read error. CDR3 residues: CAISESTTVEASF. CDR3 coding DNA: TGTGCCATCAGTGAGTCGACTACAGTTGAAGCTTCCTTT. The V gene is TRBV10-3, the J gene TRBJ1-1; D is ambiguous. The CDR3 totals 13 residues. Germline lookup yields CDR1 ENHRY and CDR2 SYGVKD.

A few counts support this clonotype. The chain carries TRBV14 and TRBJ2-7; D perhaps matches TRBD1 (5 bases). The V end was cut by 1 base, the J end by 0 bases, with 10 bases between. The length of the CDR3 is 15 residues. Germline values: CDR1 SGHDN, CDR2 FVKESK. CDR3 region: CASSQAHRNSYEQYF. In nucleotides, the CDR3 is TGTGCCAGCAGCCAAGCGCACAGGAACTCCTACGAGCAGTACTTC.

This clonotype came up many times. The chain carries TRBV10-3 and TRBJ1-6; perhaps TRBD1 as D (6 bases). Trimming pared 10 bases from V and 6 bases from J, leaving 16 bases between. The CDR3 is 14 residues long. Germline CDR1 ENHRY, CDR2 SYGVKD. Here the CDR3 DNA reads TGTGCCAGTACTACAGGGCCCGTTAATTCACCCCTCCACTTT. This encodes CASTTGPVNSPLHF.

The chain uses TRBV2 and TRBJ1-2; 9 nucleotides align to TRBD1. The CDR3 has 14 amino acids. With V trimmed by 5 bases and J by 8 bases, 9 bases remained unmatched. CDR1 SNHLY and CDR2 FYNNEI come from the germline V gene. Here the CDR3 DNA reads TGTGCCAGCAGTCGCTCAACAGGGGGCGGCGGCTACACCTTC. Its protein product is CASSRSTGGGGYTF.

The chain recombines TRBV6-5 with TRBJ1-6; D is uncertain. The CDR3 length is 14 residues. V lost 0 bases and J lost 8, with 8 bases in between. Germline V gives CDR1 MNHEY, CDR2 SVGAGI. The CDR3 region has the DNA TGTGCCAGCAGTTACTCGATCGGGGATTCACCCCTCCACTTT. It is translated as CASSYSIGDSPLHF.

There are a few counts of this clonotype. The chain uses TRBV20-1 and TRBJ2-2; the D is unclear. Germline CDR1 and CDR2: DFQATT and SNEGSKA (reference sequence). CDR3 length equals 13 residues. V gave up 6 bases and J gave up 3 bases, with 11 bases separating them. CDR3 DNA sequence: TGCAGTGCCTCCGCCCGAGACACCGGGGAGCTGTTTTTT. Translation gives CSASARDTGELFF.

A remark on this clonotype: Being one base from a much bigger clone, this may be a read error. The rearrangement uses TRBV7-6 and TRBJ2-5, with TRBD2 matching 14 bases. CDR1 and CDR2 from the germline V gene are SGHVS and FNYEAQ. V shed 0 bases and J 0 bases; nucleotides not matched to a gene: 9. There are 20 residues in the CDR3. The DNA of the CDR3 is TGTGCCAGCAGCTTAGCGCCTCCCGGGACTAGCGGGGGACACCAAGAGACCCAGTACTTC. Its protein is CASSLAPPGTSGGHQETQYF.

The V gene is TRBV20-1, the J gene TRBJ1-1; 8 positions match TRBD1. With V trimmed by 6 bases and J by 2 bases, 8 bases remained unmatched. The CDR3 covers 14 residues. Per the germline V gene, CDR1 is DFQATT and CDR2 is SNEGSKA (reference sequence). DNA for the CDR3: TGCAGTGCGACTCAGGGGGCGGTAAACACTGAAGCTTTCTTT. Protein sequence: CSATQGAVNTEAFF.

This chain uses TRBV7-9 with TRBJ2-3, with D possibly TRBD1 on 6 matching bases. The CDR3 covers 14 residues. Germline V gene sequence: CDR1 SEHNR, CDR2 FQNEAQ (reference sequence). V was clipped by 8 bases and J by 1 base, with 13 bases between them. The CDR3 DNA follows: TGTGCCAGCCGATGGGGACAAGGCACAGATACGCAGTATTTT. Amino acids: CASRWGQGTDTQYF.

The rearrangement uses TRBV25-1 and TRBJ1-2, with a tentative D call TRBD1 (5 bases). The length of the CDR3 is 13 residues. Germline V gene lookup returns CDR1 MGHDK and CDR2 SYGVNS. CDR3 sequence (DNA): TGTGCTAGAGGCACCGGGACTGACTATGGCTACACCTTC. Translating gives CARGTGTDYGYTF.

This clonotype occurred a few times. J is TRBJ2-7 and V is TRBV12-3 or TRBV12-4; tentative D call: TRBD2 (7 bases). CDR3 size: 15 residues. The ends were cut back, 5 bases at V and 6 bases at J, with 20 bases in the middle. The CDR3 DNA reads TGTGCCAGCAGTCCCGCGTGGGGGGGCCAGCCCGAGCAGTACTTC. Its protein is CASSPAWGGQPEQYF.

The chain employs TRBV20-1 and TRBJ2-5; D is unclear. CDR1 and CDR2 from the germline V gene are DFQATT and SNEGSKA (reference sequence). The CDR3 length is 12 residues. The V gene lost 0 bases and the J gene lost 10 bases, with 12 bases spanning the gap. DNA for the CDR3: TGCAGTGCTAGAGACCCGAGCATGGACCAGTACTTC. This codes for CSARDPSMDQYF.

This clonotype was detected many times. The chain employs TRBV29-1 and TRBJ1-2, with a tentative D call TRBD1 (5 bases). With 4 bases removed from V and 4 bases from J, the gap between germline ends came to 16 bases. CDR1 and CDR2 (germline): SQVTM, ANQGSEA. The CDR3 spans 14 residues. In DNA form, the CDR3 reads TGCAGCGTTGCTTTTGGGGGGAGTCTCTATGGCTACACCTTC. Translated, it gives CSVAFGGSLYGYTF.

This chain joins TRBV2 and TRBJ2-7; 7 nucleotides match TRBD2. V was clipped by 6 bases and J by 0 bases; unmatched bases: 8. This CDR3 has 15 amino acids. Germline CDR1 reads SNHLY; CDR2 reads FYNNEI. For the CDR3, the DNA is TGTGCCAGCAGCAAGTGGGGGGGGAACTCCTACGAGCAGTACTTC. Residues: CASSKWGGNSYEQYF.